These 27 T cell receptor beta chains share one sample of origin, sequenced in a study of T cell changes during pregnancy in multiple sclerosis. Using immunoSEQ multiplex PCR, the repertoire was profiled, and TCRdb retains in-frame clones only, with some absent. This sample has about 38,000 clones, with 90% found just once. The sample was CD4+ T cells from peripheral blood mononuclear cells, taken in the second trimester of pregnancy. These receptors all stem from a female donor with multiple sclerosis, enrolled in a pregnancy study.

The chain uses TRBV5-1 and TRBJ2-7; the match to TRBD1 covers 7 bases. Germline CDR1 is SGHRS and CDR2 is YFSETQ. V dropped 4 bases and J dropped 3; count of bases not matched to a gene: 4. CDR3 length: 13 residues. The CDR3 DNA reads TGCGCCAGCAGCGTGGACAGGAACTACGAGCAGTACTTC. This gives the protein CASSVDRNYEQYF.

This chain's CDR3 is CASSLTGTDSYEQYF. For the CDR3, the DNA is TGTGCCAGCTCATTAACTGGGACTGACTCCTACGAGCAGTACTTC. This rearrangement joins TRBV18 to TRBJ2-7; D perhaps matches TRBD2 (6 bases). V was trimmed by 5 bases and J by 0 bases, leaving 14 bases between them. CDR1 and CDR2 from the germline V gene are KGHSH and LQKENI. CDR3 length equals 15 residues.

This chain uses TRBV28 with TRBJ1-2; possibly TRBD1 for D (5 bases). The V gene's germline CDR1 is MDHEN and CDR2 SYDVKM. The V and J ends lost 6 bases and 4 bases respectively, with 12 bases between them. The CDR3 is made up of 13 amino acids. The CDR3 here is CASSPRQFYGYTF. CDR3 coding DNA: TGTGCCAGCAGCCCTAGACAGTTCTATGGCTACACCTTC.

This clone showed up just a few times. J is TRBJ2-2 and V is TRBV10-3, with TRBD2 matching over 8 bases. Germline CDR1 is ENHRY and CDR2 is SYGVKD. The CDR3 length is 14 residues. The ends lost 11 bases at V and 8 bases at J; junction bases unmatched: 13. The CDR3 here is CAAQSGGPGGELFF. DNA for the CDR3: TGTGCCGCCCAGAGCGGGGGTCCTGGGGGGGAGCTGTTTTTT.

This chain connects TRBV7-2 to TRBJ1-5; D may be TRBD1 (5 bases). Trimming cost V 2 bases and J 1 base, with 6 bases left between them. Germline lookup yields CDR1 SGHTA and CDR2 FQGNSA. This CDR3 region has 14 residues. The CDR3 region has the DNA TGTGCCAGCAGCTTACAGGGAAGCAATCAGCCCCAGCATTTT. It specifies CASSLQGSNQPQHF.

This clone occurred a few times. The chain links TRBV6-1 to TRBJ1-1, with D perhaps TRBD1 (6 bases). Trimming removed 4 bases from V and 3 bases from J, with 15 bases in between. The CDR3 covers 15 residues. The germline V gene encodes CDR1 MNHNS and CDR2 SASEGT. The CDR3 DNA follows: TGTGCCAGCAGTGTACCAGGGGCATGGGACACTGAAGCTTTCTTT. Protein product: CASSVPGAWDTEAFF.

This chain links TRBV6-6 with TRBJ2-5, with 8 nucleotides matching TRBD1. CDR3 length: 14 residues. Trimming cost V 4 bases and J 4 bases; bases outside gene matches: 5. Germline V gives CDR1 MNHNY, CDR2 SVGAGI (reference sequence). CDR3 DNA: TGTGCCAGCAGTTCTCAGGGGGCCACAGAGACCCAGTACTTC. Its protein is CASSSQGATETQYF.

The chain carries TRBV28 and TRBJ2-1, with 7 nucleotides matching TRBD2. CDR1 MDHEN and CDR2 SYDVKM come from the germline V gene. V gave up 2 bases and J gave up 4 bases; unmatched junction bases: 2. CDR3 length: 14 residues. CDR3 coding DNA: TGTGCCAGCAGTTTAGCCGGGAGGTACAATGAGCAGTTCTTC. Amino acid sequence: CASSLAGRYNEQFF.

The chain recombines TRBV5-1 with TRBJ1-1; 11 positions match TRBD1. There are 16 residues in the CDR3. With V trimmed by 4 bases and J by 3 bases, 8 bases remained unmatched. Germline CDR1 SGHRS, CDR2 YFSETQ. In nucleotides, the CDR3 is TGCGCCAGCAGCCACCGGGACAGGGGGTTTGACACTGAAGCTTTCTTT. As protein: CASSHRDRGFDTEAFF. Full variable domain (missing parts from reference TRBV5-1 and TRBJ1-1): KAGVTQTPRYLIKTRGQQVTLSCSPISGHRSVSWYQQTPGQGLQFLFEYFSETQRNKGNFPGRFSGRQFSNSRSEMNVSTLELGDSALYLCASSHRDRGFDTEAFFGQGTRLTVV.

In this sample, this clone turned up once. CDR3 loop: CASSLGDTNEQYF. The CDR3 DNA reads TGTGCCAGCAGCTTGGGAGACACCAACGAGCAGTACTTC. The gene calls are TRBV7-4 and TRBJ2-7, with D perhaps TRBD2 (5 bases). Germline-derived CDR1 and CDR2 are SGHVT and SQSDAQ. Trimming removed 3 bases at V and 5 bases at J, with 11 bases between. The CDR3 is made up of 13 amino acids.

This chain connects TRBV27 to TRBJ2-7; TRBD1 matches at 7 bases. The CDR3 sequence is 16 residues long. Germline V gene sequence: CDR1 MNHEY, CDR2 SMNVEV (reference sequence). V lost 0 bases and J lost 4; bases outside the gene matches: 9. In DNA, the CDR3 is TGTGCCAGCAGTTTATCGATGAGCAGGGGGTTATACGAGCAGTACTTC. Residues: CASSLSMSRGLYEQYF.

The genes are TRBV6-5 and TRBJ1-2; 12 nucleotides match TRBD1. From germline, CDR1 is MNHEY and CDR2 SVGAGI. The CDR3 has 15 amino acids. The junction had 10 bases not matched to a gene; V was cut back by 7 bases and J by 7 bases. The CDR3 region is CASTSPGTGGFGYTF. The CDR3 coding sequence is TGTGCCAGCACCTCCCCCGGGACAGGGGGCTTTGGCTACACCTTC.

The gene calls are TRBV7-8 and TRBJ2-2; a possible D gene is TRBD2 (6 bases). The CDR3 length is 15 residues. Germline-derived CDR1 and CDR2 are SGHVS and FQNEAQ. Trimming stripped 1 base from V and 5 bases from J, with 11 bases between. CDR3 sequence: CASSLVERATGELFF. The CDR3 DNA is TGTGCCAGCAGCTTAGTGGAGCGGGCTACCGGGGAGCTGTTTTTT.

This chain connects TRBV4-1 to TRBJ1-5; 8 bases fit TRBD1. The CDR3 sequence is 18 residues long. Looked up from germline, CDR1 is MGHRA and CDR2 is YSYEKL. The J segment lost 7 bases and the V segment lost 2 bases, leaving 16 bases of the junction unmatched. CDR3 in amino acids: CASSQTLARDRPGQPQHF. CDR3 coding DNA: TGCGCCAGCAGCCAAACATTAGCCCGGGACAGGCCAGGGCAGCCCCAGCATTTT.

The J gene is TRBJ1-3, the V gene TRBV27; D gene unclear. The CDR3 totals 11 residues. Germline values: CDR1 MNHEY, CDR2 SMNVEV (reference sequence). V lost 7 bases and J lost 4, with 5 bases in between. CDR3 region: CASKQGNTIYF. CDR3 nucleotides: TGTGCCAGCAAGCAAGGAAACACCATATATTTT.

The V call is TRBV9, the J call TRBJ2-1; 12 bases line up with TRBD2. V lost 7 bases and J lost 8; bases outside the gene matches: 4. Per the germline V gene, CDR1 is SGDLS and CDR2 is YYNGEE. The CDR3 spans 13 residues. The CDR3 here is CASRTSGTDEQFF. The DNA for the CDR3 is TGTGCCAGCCGGACTAGCGGGACTGATGAGCAGTTCTTC.

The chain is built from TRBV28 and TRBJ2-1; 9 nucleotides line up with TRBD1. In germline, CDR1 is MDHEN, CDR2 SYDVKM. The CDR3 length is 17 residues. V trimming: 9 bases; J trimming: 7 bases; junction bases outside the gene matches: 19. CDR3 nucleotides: TGTGCCAGTTCAACGGACAGGGGACTGTGGTTGAAAAATGAGCAGTTCTTC. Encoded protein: CASSTDRGLWLKNEQFF. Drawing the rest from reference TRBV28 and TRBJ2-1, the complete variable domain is DVKVTQSSRYLVKRTGEKVFLECVQDMDHENMFWYRQDPGLGLRLIYFSYDVKMKEKGDIPEGYSVSREKKERFSLILESASTNQTSMYLCASSTDRGLWLKNEQFFGPGTRLTVL.

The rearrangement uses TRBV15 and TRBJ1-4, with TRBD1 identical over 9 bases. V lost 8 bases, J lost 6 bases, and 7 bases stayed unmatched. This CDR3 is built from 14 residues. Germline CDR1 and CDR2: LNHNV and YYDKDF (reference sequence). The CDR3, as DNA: TGTGCCACCGCACGGGGACAGGGCTATGAAAAACTGTTTTTT. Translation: CATARGQGYEKLFF.

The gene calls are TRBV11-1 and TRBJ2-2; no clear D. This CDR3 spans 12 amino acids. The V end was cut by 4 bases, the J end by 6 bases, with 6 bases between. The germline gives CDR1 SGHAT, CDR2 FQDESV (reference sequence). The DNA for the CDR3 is TGTGCCAGCAGCTACCGGGCCGGGGAGCTGTTTTTT. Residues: CASSYRAGELFF.

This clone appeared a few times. The CDR3: CASSLGGPGNTIYF. DNA of the CDR3: TGTGCCAGCAGCTTAGGAGGCCCTGGAAACACCATATATTTT. The genes are TRBV11-2 and TRBJ1-3; D unclear. From germline, CDR1 is SGHAT and CDR2 FQNNGV. V lost 1 base to trimming and J lost 2 bases, with 6 bases between them. The CDR3 spans 14 residues.

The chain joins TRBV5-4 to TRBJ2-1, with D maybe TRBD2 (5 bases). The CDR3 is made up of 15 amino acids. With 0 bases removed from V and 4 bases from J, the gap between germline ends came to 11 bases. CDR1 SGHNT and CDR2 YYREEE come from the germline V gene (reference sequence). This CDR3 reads CASSLGGAPYNEQFF. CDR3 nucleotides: TGTGCCAGCAGCTTGGGGGGAGCGCCTTACAATGAGCAGTTCTTC.

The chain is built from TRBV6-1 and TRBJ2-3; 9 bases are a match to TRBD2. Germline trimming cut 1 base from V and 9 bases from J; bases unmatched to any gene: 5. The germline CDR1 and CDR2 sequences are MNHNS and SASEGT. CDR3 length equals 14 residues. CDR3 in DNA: TGTGCCAGCAGTGAAGGACTAGCGGTCCAGACGCAGTATTTT. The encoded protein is CASSEGLAVQTQYF.

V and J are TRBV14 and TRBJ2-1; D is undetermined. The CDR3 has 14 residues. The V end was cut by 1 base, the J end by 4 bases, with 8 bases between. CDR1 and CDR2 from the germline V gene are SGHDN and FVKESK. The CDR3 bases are TGTGCCAGCAGCCAAGGTTCCCAGTACAATGAGCAGTTCTTC. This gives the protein CASSQGSQYNEQFF.

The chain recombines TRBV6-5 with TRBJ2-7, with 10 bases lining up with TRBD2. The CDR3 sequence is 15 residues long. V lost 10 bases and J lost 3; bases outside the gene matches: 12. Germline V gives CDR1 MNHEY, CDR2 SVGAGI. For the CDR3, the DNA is TGTGCCACCGGACTCTATAGCGGGGGGAACTACGAGCAGTACTTC. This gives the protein CATGLYSGGNYEQYF.

CDR3 DNA: TGTGCCACCAGCAGAGCCAACACAGGGAACGAGCAGTACTTC. Translating it yields CATSRANTGNEQYF. This sequence joins TRBV15 and TRBJ2-7; the D gene is possibly TRBD1 (6 bases). This CDR3 spans 14 amino acids. V was clipped by 1 base and J by 5 bases, with 12 bases between them. Germline values: CDR1 LNHNV, CDR2 YYDKDF (reference sequence). Full variable domain (outside the CDR3, taken from reference TRBV15 and TRBJ2-7): DAMVIQNPRYQVTQFGKPVTLSCSQTLNHNVMYWYQQKSSQAPKLLFHYYDKDFNNEADTPDNFQSRRPNTSFCFLDIRSPGLGDTAMYLCATSRANTGNEQYFGPGTRLTVT.

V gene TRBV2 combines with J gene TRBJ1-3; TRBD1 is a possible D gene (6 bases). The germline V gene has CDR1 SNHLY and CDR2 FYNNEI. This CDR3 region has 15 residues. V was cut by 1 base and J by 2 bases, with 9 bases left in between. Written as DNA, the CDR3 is TGTGCCAGCAGTGAAGAAGGGACAACTGGAAACACCATATATTTT. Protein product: CASSEEGTTGNTIYF.

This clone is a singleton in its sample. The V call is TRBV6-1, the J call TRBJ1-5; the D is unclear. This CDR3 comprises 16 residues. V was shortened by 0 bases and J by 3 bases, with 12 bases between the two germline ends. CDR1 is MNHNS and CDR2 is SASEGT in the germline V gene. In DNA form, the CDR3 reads TGTGCCAGCAGTGAAGCTTGGGCAGGTCTCAATCAGCCCCAGCATTTT. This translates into CASSEAWAGLNQPQHF.